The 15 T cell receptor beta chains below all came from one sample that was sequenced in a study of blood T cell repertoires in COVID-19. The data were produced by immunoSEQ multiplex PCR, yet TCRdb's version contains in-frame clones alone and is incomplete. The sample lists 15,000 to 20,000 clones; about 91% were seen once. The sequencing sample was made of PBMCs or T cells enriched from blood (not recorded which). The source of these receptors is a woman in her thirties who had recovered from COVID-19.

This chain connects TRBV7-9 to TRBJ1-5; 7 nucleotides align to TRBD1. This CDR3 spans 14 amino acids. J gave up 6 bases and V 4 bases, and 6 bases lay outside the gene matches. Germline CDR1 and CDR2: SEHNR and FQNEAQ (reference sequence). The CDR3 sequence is CASSYSGGTQPQHF. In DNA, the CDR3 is TGTGCCAGCAGCTACTCAGGGGGAACTCAGCCCCAGCATTTT.

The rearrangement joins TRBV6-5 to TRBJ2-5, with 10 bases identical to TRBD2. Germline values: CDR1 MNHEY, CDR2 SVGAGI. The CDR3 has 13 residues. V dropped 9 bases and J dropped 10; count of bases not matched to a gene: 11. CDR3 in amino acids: CASSRTSGGGQYF. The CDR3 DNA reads TGTGCCAGTTCGAGGACTAGCGGTGGTGGCCAGTACTTC.

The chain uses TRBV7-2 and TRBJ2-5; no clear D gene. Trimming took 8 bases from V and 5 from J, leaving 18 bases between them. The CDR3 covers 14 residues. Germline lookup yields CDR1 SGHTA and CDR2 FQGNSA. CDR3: CASRLGSPWETQYF. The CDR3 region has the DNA TGTGCCAGCCGCCTCGGGTCGCCTTGGGAGACCCAGTACTTC.

This CDR3 reads CASSVYGGGSETQYF. The CDR3 nucleotides read TGTGCCAGCAGCGTATATGGGGGGGGATCGGAGACGCAGTATTTT. The chain employs TRBV9 and TRBJ2-3; 7 nucleotides line up with TRBD2. The V segment lost 1 base and the J segment 9 bases; nucleotides outside the gene matches: 11. The CDR3 spans 15 residues. Per germline, CDR1 SGDLS and CDR2 YYNGEE.

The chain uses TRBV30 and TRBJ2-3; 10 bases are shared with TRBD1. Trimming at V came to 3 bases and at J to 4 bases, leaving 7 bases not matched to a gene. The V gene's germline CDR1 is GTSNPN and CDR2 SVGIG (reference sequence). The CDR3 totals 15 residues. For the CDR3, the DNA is TGTGCCTGGAGCCAAGGACAGGGGGAATCAGATACGCAGTATTTT. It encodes CAWSQGQGESDTQYF.

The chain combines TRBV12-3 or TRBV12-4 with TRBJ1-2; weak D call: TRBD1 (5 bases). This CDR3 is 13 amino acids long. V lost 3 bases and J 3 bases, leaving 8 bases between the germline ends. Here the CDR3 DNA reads TGTGCCAGCAGTTTGTCGGGGGACTATGGCTACACCTTC. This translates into CASSLSGDYGYTF.

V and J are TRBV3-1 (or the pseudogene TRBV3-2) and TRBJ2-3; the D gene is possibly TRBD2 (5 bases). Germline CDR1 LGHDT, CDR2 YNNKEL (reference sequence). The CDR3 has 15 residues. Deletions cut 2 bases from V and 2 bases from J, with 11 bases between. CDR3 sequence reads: CASSQLERHTDTQYF. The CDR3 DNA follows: TGTGCCAGCAGCCAATTGGAGCGGCACACAGATACGCAGTATTTT.

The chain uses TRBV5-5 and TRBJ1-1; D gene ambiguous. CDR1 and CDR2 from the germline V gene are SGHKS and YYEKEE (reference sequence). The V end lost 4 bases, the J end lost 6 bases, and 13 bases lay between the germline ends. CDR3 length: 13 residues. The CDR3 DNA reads TGTGCCAGCAGCCTGCTGGACTTTTCTGAAGCTTTCTTT. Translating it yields CASSLLDFSEAFF.

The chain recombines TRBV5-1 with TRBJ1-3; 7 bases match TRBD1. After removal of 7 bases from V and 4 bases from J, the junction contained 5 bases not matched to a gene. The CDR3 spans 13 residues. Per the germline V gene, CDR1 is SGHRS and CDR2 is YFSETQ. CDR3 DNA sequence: TGCGCCAGCCGGTTGACAGGGGGAAACACCATATATTTT. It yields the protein CASRLTGGNTIYF. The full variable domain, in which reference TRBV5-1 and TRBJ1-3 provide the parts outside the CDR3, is KAGVTQTPRYLIKTRGQQVTLSCSPISGHRSVSWYQQTPGQGLQFLFEYFSETQRNKGNFPGRFSGRQFSNSRSEMNVSTLELGDSALYLCASRLTGGNTIYFGEGSWLTVV.

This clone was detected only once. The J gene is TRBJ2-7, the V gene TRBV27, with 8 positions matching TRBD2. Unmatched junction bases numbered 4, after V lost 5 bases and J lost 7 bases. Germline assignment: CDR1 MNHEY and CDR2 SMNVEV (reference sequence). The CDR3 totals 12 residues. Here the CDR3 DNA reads TGTGCCAGCAGTCAACCGGGGGGGGAGCAGTACTTC. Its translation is CASSQPGGEQYF.

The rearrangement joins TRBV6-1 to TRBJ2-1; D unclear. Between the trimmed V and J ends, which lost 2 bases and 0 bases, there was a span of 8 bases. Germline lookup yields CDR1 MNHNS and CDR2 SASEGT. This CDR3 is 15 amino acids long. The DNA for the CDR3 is TGTGCCAGCAGTGAAATATATAGCTCCTACAATGAGCAGTTCTTC. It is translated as CASSEIYSSYNEQFF.

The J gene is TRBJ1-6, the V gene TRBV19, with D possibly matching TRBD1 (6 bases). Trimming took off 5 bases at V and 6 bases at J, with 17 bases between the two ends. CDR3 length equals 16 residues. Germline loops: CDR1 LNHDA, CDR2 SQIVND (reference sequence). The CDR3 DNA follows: TGTGCCAGTAGTTCCCGGGGGGCTGAGAGTAATTCACCCCTCCACTTT. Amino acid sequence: CASSSRGAESNSPLHF.

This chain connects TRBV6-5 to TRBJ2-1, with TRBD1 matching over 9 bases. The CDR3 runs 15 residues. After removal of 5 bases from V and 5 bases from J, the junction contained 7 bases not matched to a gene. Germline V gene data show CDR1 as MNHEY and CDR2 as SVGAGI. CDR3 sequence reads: CASSQPGQGHNEQFF. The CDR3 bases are TGTGCCAGCAGTCAACCGGGACAGGGCCACAATGAGCAGTTCTTC.

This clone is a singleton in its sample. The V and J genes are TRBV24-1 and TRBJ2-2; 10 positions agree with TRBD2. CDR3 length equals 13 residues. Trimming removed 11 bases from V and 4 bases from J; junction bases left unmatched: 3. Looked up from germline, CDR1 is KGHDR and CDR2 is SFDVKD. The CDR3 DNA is TGTGCCATCACTAGCGGGACCACCGGGGAGCTGTTTTTT. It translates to CAITSGTTGELFF.

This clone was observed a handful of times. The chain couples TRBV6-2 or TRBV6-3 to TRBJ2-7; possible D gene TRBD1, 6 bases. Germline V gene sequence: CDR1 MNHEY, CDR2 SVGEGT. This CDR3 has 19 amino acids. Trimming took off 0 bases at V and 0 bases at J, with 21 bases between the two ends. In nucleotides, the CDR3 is TGTGCCAGCAGTTACTCGCCGCTTCTCAGGGGAATGGCCTCCTACGAGCAGTACTTC. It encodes CASSYSPLLRGMASYEQYF.